These 28 T cell receptor beta chains came from one sample sequenced in a study of spatial heterogeneity in lung cancer (dated by TCRdb to between 2019 and 2020). Library method: 5' RACE. The sample was run on a NextSeq 500. TCRdb reprocessing: public reads trimmed at Q25 with fastp, clones called with MiXCR, in-frame beta chains kept. Rows with a matching CDR3 protein are joined into one entry that keeps the most common DNA and genes. The sample includes tens of thousands of distinct CDR3 sequences, with 6.9% observed a single time. Of the sample, approximately 14% is held by the ten largest clones. Taken with the paper, the label for time point translates to: sample taken at primary tumor resection. Whole RNA extracted from tumor and nontumor lung tissue, or from cryopreserved PBMC samples, was used for TCR sequencing without cell sorting. Sequences were derived from PBMCs, sampled at surgery. These receptors all stem from a male donor with early-stage non-small cell lung cancer.

The V and J genes are TRBV2 and TRBJ2-7, with TRBD1 as a possible D gene (6 bases). Trimming took 6 bases from V and 2 from J, leaving 11 bases between them. Per the germline V gene, CDR1 is SNHLY and CDR2 is FYNNEI. This CDR3 has 13 amino acids. The chain's CDR3 is CASSLTGPYEQYV. CDR3 coding DNA: TGTGCCAGCAGCTTGACAGGACCCTACGAGCAGTACGTC.

The sample holds one count of this clonotype. A read error may explain this, as a much larger clone is one base away. This chain uses TRBV30 with TRBJ2-3; D gene ambiguous. This CDR3 spans 12 amino acids. Germline CDR1 reads GTSNPN; CDR2 reads SVGIG (reference sequence). The CDR3 DNA reads TGTTCCTGGCGCCAAGACGGGCATACGCAGTATTTT. This gives the protein CSWRQDGHTQYF.

This clonotype has only a few counts. This chain uses TRBV6-5 with TRBJ2-1, with 8 bases lining up with TRBD1. The CDR3 extends over 17 amino acids. Germline CDR1 MNHEY, CDR2 SVGAGI. With V trimmed by 6 bases and J by 5 bases, 15 bases remained unmatched. The CDR3 region has the DNA TGTGCCAGCAGCCGAGGACAGGGTAGGGTGATACACAATGAGCAGTTCTTC. This codes for CASSRGQGRVIHNEQFF.

This clonotype was found many times. The rearrangement links TRBV28 to TRBJ1-3, with 9 bases lining up with TRBD1. Trimming at V came to 4 bases and at J to 1 base, leaving 5 bases not matched to a gene. Germline V lookup: CDR1 MDHEN, CDR2 SYDVKM. The length of the CDR3 is 16 residues. CDR3 DNA sequence: TGTGCCAGCAGTTCACCGGGACAGGGTTCTGGAAACACCATATATTTT. Residues: CASSSPGQGSGNTIYF.

This clonotype was observed many times. The rearrangement joins TRBV5-1 to TRBJ2-7; D gene uncertain. The V end was cut by 0 bases, the J end by 1 base, with 8 bases between. Per germline, CDR1 SGHRS and CDR2 YFSETQ. The CDR3 runs 14 residues. The CDR3 loop is CASSLDALSYEQYF. Here the CDR3 DNA reads TGCGCCAGCAGCTTGGATGCGCTATCCTACGAGCAGTACTTC. The whole variable domain, filled in from reference TRBV5-1 and TRBJ2-7, reads KAGVTQTPRYLIKTRGQQVTLSCSPISGHRSVSWYQQTPGQGLQFLFEYFSETQRNKGNFPGRFSGRQFSNSRSEMNVSTLELGDSALYLCASSLDALSYEQYFGPGTRLTVT.

This clonotype was detected a few times. This chain uses TRBV20-1 with TRBJ2-3, with 8 bases that match TRBD2. V shed 5 bases and J 1 base; nucleotides not matched to a gene: 8. The CDR3 runs 15 residues. From germline, CDR1 is DFQATT and CDR2 SNEGSKA (reference sequence). CDR3 amino acids: CSASSLREGTDTQYF. As DNA, the CDR3 is TGCAGTGCTTCCTCTTTGCGGGAGGGCACAGATACGCAGTATTTT.

At least ten counts were recorded for this clonotype. Here the CDR3 reads CSARLSGTGELFF. CDR3 in DNA: TGCAGTGCTAGACTTAGCGGCACCGGGGAGCTGTTTTTT. The V call is TRBV20-1, the J call TRBJ2-2, with D possibly matching TRBD2 (6 bases). The CDR3 extends over 13 amino acids. Looked up from germline, CDR1 is DFQATT and CDR2 is SNEGSKA (reference sequence). Trimming left V 2 bases short and J 4 bases short, with 8 bases between.

This clonotype is deemed medium-sized (0.01 to 0.1%). The CDR3 sequence is CASSGPRGPDTQYF. In DNA form, the CDR3 reads TGTGCCAGCTCAGGGCCCAGGGGGCCAGATACGCAGTATTTT. The genes are TRBV7-2 and TRBJ2-3, with 8 bases aligning to TRBD1. Trimming cost V 8 bases and J 4 bases; bases outside gene matches: 8. The CDR3 covers 14 residues. Germline CDR1 SGHTA, CDR2 FQGNSA.

In the case of this clonotype: One base away lies a much larger clone, so this may be a sequencing read error. This chain links TRBV28 with TRBJ1-6; D call uncertain. From germline, CDR1 is MDHEN and CDR2 SYDVKM. V was cut by 7 bases and J by 5 bases, with 9 bases left in between. The CDR3 spans 13 residues. CDR3 loop: CASTRWDNSPLHF. CDR3 coding DNA: TGTGCCAGCACTAGGTGGGATAATTCACCCCTCCACTTT.

This clonotype has ten or more counts. The chain links TRBV2 to TRBJ2-1, with D possibly matching TRBD2 (6 bases). Germline CDR1 reads SNHLY; CDR2 reads FYNNEI. The CDR3 extends over 12 amino acids. Deletions cut 8 bases from V and 5 bases from J, with 10 bases between. CDR3 sequence reads: CASLGGHNEQFF. The CDR3 coding sequence is TGTGCCAGCCTCGGGGGACACAATGAGCAGTTCTTC.

This clonotype has more than one count but fewer than ten. The chain joins TRBV2 to TRBJ1-1; a weak D match, TRBD1 (5 bases). Germline CDR1 reads SNHLY; CDR2 reads FYNNEI. Trimming cost V 3 bases and J 1 base, with 6 bases left between them. The CDR3 has 13 residues. As DNA, the CDR3 is TGTGCCAGCAGTGACAGGGAGAACACTGAAGCTTTCTTT. This gives the protein CASSDRENTEAFF.

This clonotype has ten or more counts. The rearrangement links TRBV10-1 to TRBJ1-5; D might be TRBD1 (6 bases). Trimming removed 5 bases at V and 5 bases at J, with 7 bases between. Germline values: CDR1 WNHNN, CDR2 SYGVQD (reference sequence). The length of the CDR3 is 12 residues. The chain's CDR3 is CASSKGDQPQHF. In nucleotides, the CDR3 is TGCGCCAGCAGTAAGGGGGATCAGCCCCAGCATTTT.

This clonotype was recorded many times. V gene TRBV20-1 combines with J gene TRBJ1-2, with D possibly matching TRBD1 (5 bases). Trimming pared 0 bases from V and 6 bases from J, leaving 11 bases between. Germline V lookup: CDR1 DFQATT, CDR2 SNEGSKA (reference sequence). This CDR3 is built from 13 residues. CDR3 region: CSARDLTADGYTF. DNA of the CDR3: TGCAGTGCTAGAGATTTGACAGCTGATGGCTACACCTTC.

In this sample, this clonotype turned up a few times. The genes are TRBV5-1 and TRBJ1-1; 7 nucleotides line up with TRBD1. The CDR3 sequence is 15 residues long. CDR1 SGHRS and CDR2 YFSETQ come from the germline V gene. V lost 2 bases, J lost 1 base, and 5 bases stayed unmatched. CDR3 sequence: CASSFARGSNTEAFF. CDR3 bases: TGCGCCAGCAGCTTCGCCAGGGGGTCGAACACTGAAGCTTTCTTT.

The table lists this clonotype with many counts. This rearrangement joins TRBV20-1 to TRBJ2-7; TRBD1 is a possible D gene (7 bases). Germline CDR1 and CDR2: DFQATT and SNEGSKA (reference sequence). CDR3 size: 12 residues. The V gene lost 0 bases and the J gene lost 5 bases, with 8 bases spanning the gap. The CDR3 DNA reads TGCAGTGCTAGAGACAGGGGGGACGAGCAGTACGTC. Translation: CSARDRGDEQYV.

The table lists this clonotype with many counts. The chain combines TRBV11-2 with TRBJ1-4; D uncertain. The germline V gene encodes CDR1 SGHAT and CDR2 FQNNGV. V lost 3 bases, J lost 8 bases, and 13 bases lay in between. The CDR3 loop spans 14 amino acids. For the CDR3, the DNA is TGTGCCAGCAGCTTGTTGAGCGGAAAGGAAAAACTGTTTTTT. Amino acids: CASSLLSGKEKLFF.

This chain uses TRBV4-3 with TRBJ2-4; no firm D call. CDR1 is LGHNA and CDR2 is YSLEER in the germline V gene. With 3 bases removed from V and 0 bases from J, the gap between germline ends came to 12 bases. The CDR3 is 16 residues long. CDR3: CASSQVADLAKNIQYF. CDR3 nucleotides: TGCGCCAGCAGCCAGGTGGCGGATCTAGCCAAAAACATTCAGTACTTC.

There are many counts of this clonotype. This sequence joins TRBV4-1 and TRBJ2-2; a possible D gene is TRBD1 (5 bases). From germline, CDR1 is MGHRA and CDR2 YSYEKL. The CDR3 consists of 16 residues. Trimming took 2 bases from V and 0 from J, leaving 10 bases between them. The CDR3 sequence is CASSQQGSANTGELFF. DNA for the CDR3: TGCGCCAGCAGCCAACAGGGTTCCGCGAACACCGGGGAGCTGTTTTTT.

This clonotype was counted many times. The chain has TRBV5-1 and TRBJ1-1; 7 nucleotides agree with TRBD1. The V and J ends lost 3 bases and 2 bases, in that order; junction bases with no gene match: 10. There are 16 residues in the CDR3. Looked up from germline, CDR1 is SGHRS and CDR2 is YFSETQ. CDR3 amino acids: CASSSGQAFLNTEAFF. CDR3 bases: TGCGCCAGCAGCTCCGGACAGGCCTTTCTCAACACTGAAGCTTTCTTT.

This clonotype was picked up many times. V and J are TRBV29-1 and TRBJ2-4; D could derive from TRBD1 or TRBD2 (5 bases each). The CDR3 totals 13 residues. Germline values: CDR1 SQVTM, CDR2 ANQGSEA. The V end lost 7 bases, the J end lost 0 bases, and 10 bases lay between the germline ends. DNA of the CDR3: TGCAGCGGGAGGACATCAGCCAAAAACATTCAGTACTTC. Protein product: CSGRTSAKNIQYF.

In this sample, this clonotype turned up many times. The chain has TRBV2 and TRBJ2-5, with D unclear. The CDR3 spans 13 residues. V was trimmed by 7 bases and J by 4 bases, leaving 13 bases between them. In germline, CDR1 is SNHLY, CDR2 FYNNEI. The CDR3 nucleotides are TGTGCCAGCATCATTAGACTCTTAGAGACCCAGTACTTC. This translates into CASIIRLLETQYF.

The sample holds many counts of this clonotype. This chain uses TRBV9 with TRBJ1-4; D remains ambiguous. V was shortened by 4 bases and J by 4 bases, with 14 bases between the two germline ends. The CDR3 is made up of 15 amino acids. CDR1 is SGDLS, CDR2 YYNGEE, per germline. CDR3 sequence: CASSQRDLNNEKLFF. CDR3 nucleotides: TGTGCCAGCAGCCAAAGGGATCTCAATAATGAAAAACTGTTTTTT.

This clonotype was seen ten or more times. The rearrangement joins TRBV2 to TRBJ2-1; D perhaps matches TRBD2 (6 bases). CDR3 size: 15 residues. Trimming removed 1 base from V and 5 bases from J, with 12 bases in between. Germline V gene lookup returns CDR1 SNHLY and CDR2 FYNNEI. The CDR3 protein is CASSEDGRPNNEQFF. In DNA, the CDR3 is TGTGCCAGCAGTGAAGACGGGAGACCTAACAATGAGCAGTTCTTC.

This chain joins TRBV12-3 or TRBV12-4 and TRBJ1-1, with D unclear. Trimming pared 5 bases from V and 5 bases from J, leaving 9 bases between. The CDR3 has 12 residues. The CDR3 bases are TGTGCCAGCAGTCCGATAAGGACTGAAGCTTTCTTT. It is translated as CASSPIRTEAFF.

This clonotype was seen many times. V is TRBV20-1 and J is TRBJ2-7; D perhaps matches TRBD1 (5 bases). Germline-derived CDR1 and CDR2 are DFQATT and SNEGSKA (reference sequence). CDR3 length equals 15 residues. The V end was cut by 1 base, the J end by 2 bases, with 15 bases between. CDR3 sequence: CSARGPEQVTYEQYF. In nucleotides, the CDR3 is TGCAGTGCTAGAGGCCCCGAACAGGTGACCTACGAGCAGTACTTC.

This clonotype was detected many times. J is TRBJ1-1 and V is TRBV5-1, with 7 nucleotides matching TRBD1. J was trimmed by 1 base and V by 0 bases; bases with no gene match: 3. CDR1 SGHRS and CDR2 YFSETQ come from the germline V gene. The CDR3 consists of 15 residues. The CDR3 spells CASSLVDRANTEAFF. In nucleotides, the CDR3 is TGCGCCAGCAGCTTGGTTGACAGGGCGAACACTGAAGCTTTCTTT.

This clonotype was found many times. The rearrangement joins TRBV20-1 to TRBJ1-5, with D maybe TRBD1 (5 bases). V was clipped by 6 bases and J by 3 bases, with 12 bases between them. The V gene's germline CDR1 is DFQATT and CDR2 SNEGSKA (reference sequence). This CDR3 is built from 13 residues. As DNA, the CDR3 is TGCAGTGCCGAAGACAGAGTCAATCAGCCCCAGCATTTT. Protein product: CSAEDRVNQPQHF.

This clonotype is medium-sized in the sample. This sequence joins TRBV2 and TRBJ2-3, with D possibly TRBD1 on 5 matching bases. CDR1 and CDR2 from the germline V gene are SNHLY and FYNNEI. V shed 7 bases and J shed 1 base, with 12 bases lying between them. The CDR3 is made up of 14 amino acids. The CDR3 reads CASNGATRTDTQYF. CDR3 nucleotide sequence: TGTGCCAGCAATGGGGCGACCCGCACAGATACGCAGTATTTT.